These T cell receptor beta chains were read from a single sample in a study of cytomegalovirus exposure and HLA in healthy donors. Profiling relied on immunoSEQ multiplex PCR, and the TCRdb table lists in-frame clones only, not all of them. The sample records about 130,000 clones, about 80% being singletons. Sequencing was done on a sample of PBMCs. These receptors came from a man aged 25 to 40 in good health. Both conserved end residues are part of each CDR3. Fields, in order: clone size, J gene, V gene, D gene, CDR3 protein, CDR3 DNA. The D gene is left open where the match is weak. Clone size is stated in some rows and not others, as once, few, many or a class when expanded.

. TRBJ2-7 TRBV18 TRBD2 CASSPGTSGYEQYF TGTGCCAGCTCACCCGGGACTAGCGGTTACGAGCAGTACTTC
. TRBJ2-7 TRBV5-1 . CASSLGQGSYEQYF TGCGCCAGCAGCTTGGGGCAGGGCTCCTACGAGCAGTACTTC
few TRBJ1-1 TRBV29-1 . CSVEDPRVSAFF TGCAGCGTTGAAGATCCGAGGGTTTCGGCTTTCTTT
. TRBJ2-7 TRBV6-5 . CASSYSSDHYEQYF TGTGCCAGCAGTTACTCTAGCGACCACTACGAGCAGTACTTC
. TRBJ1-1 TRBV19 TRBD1 CASSIQGARTEAFF TGTGCCAGTAGTATTCAGGGGGCGCGCACTGAAGCTTTCTTT
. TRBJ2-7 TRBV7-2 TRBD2 CASSIPGLAGAEQYF TGTGCCAGCAGCATCCCGGGACTAGCCGGGGCTGAGCAGTACTTC
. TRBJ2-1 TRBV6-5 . CASSRGGNEQFF TGTGCCAGCAGTCGAGGCGGAAATGAGCAGTTCTTC
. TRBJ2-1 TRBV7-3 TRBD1 CASSLTGDRQFF TGTGCCAGCAGCTTGACAGGGGACCGGCAGTTCTTC
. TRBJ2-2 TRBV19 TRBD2 CASSPRLALAGELFF TGTGCCAGTAGTCCCCGACTAGCTCTTGCCGGGGAGCTGTTTTTT
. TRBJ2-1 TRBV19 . CASSIQGQIYNEQFF TGTGCCAGCTCCATCCAGGGGCAAATCTACAATGAGCAGTTCTTC
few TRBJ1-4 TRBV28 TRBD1 CASSRTGSSEKLFF TGTGCCAGCAGTAGGACAGGGTCTTCCGAAAAACTGTTTTTT
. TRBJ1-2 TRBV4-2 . CASSHATPRGGDYGYTF TGTGCCAGCAGCCATGCAACCCCCAGAGGGGGTGACTATGGCTACACCTTC
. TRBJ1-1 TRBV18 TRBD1 CASSSAGGVGTEAFF TGTGCCAGCTCATCAGCAGGGGGAGTGGGCACTGAAGCTTTCTTT
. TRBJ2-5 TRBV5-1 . CASGRDQETQYF TGCGCCAGCGGGCGGGACCAAGAGACCCAGTACTTC
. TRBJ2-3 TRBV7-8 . CASSPQAPDTQYF TGTGCCAGCAGCCCACAGGCTCCAGATACGCAGTATTTT
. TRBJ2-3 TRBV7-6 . CASSLSHTDTQYF TGTGCCAGCAGCTTATCCCACACAGATACGCAGTATTTT
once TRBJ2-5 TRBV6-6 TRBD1 CASSFTGQGQATQYF TGTGCCAGCAGTTTCACCGGACAGGGTCAGGCGACCCAGTACTTC
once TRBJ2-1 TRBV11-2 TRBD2 CASSATPTSGPRGEQFF TGTGCCAGCAGCGCGACCCCGACTAGCGGACCCAGGGGGGAGCAGTTCTTC
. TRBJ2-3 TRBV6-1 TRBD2 CASSDKVAGVTDTQYF TGTGCCAGCAGTGACAAGGTAGCGGGAGTTACAGATACGCAGTATTTT
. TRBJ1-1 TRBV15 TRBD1 CATSRGTGPNTEAFF TGTGCCACCAGCAGGGGGACAGGGCCGAACACTGAAGCTTTCTTT
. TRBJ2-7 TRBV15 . CATSRDADIRGPNF TGTGCCACCAGCAGAGATGCGGACATCCGCGGCCCCAATTTC
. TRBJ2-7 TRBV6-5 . CASSTPSERYEQYF TGTGCCAGCAGCACCCCCTCGGAGCGCTACGAGCAGTACTTC
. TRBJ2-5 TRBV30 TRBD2 CAWDFGWLAGSAVETQYF TGTGCCTGGGATTTCGGCTGGTTAGCGGGTTCAGCGGTGGAGACCCAGTACTTC
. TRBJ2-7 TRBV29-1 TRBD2 CSVGLASGTTPGEQYF TGCAGCGTTGGGTTGGCTAGCGGGACCACCCCTGGGGAGCAGTACTTC
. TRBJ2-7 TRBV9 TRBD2 CASSVGLAGGRYEQYF TGTGCCAGCAGCGTCGGACTAGCGGGAGGTCGCTACGAGCAGTACTTC
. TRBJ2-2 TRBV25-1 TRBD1 CASSKMRAGTESPGELFF TGTGCCAGCAGTAAGATGAGGGCCGGGACAGAGTCACCCGGGGAGCTGTTTTTT
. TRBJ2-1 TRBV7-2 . CASSTVGLNEQFF TGTGCCAGCAGCACAGTTGGGCTCAATGAGCAGTTCTTC
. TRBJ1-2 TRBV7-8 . CASSLRMSGYTF TGTGCCAGCAGCCTTAGAATGAGTGGCTACACCTTC
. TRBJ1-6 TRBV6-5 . CASSSGFSLSPLHF TGTGCCAGCAGTTCAGGGTTCTCTCTGTCACCCCTCCACTTT
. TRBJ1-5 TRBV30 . CAWSVGRDQPQHF TGTGCCTGGAGTGTAGGGAGGGATCAGCCCCAGCATTTT
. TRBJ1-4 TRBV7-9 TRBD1 CASSYTGGADEKLFF TGTGCCAGCAGCTACACAGGGGGCGCGGATGAAAAACTGTTTTTT
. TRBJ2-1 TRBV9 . CASSLGHRSSYNEQFF TGTGCCAGCAGCTTGGGACACCGGAGCTCCTACAATGAGCAGTTCTTC
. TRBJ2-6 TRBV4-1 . CASSQVRQRNSGANVLTF TGCGCCAGCAGCCAAGTCAGACAGAGAAACTCTGGGGCCAACGTCCTGACTTTC
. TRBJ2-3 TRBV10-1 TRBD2 CASSESEVAGCADTQYF TGCGCCAGCAGTGAGTCCGAAGTAGCGGGCTGCGCAGATACGCAGTATTTT
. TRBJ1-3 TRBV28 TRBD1 CASSLSGGADTIYF TGTGCCAGCAGTTTGTCAGGGGGCGCGGACACCATATATTTT
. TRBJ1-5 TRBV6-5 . CASSPDRSNQPQHF TGTGCCAGCAGCCCGGACAGAAGCAATCAGCCCCAGCATTTT
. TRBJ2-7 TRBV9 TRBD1 CASSGGQGGTYEQYF TGTGCCAGCAGCGGAGGACAGGGAGGTACCTACGAGCAGTACTTC
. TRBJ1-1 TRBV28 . CASSLTWGGRGAFF TGTGCCAGCAGTTTGACGTGGGGGGGGCGCGGTGCTTTCTTT
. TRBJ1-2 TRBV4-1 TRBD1 CASSQDSGTGLRGYTF TGCGCCAGCAGCCAAGATAGTGGGACAGGGTTGAGAGGCTACACCTTC
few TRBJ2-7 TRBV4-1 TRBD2 CASSQDSFRGGNYEQYF TGCGCCAGCAGCCAAGATTCCTTCCGGGGGGGAAACTACGAGCAGTACTTC
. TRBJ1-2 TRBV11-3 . CASSSSGLSTGGYTF TGTGCCAGCAGCTCCTCGGGACTCTCTACAGGTGGCTACACCTTC
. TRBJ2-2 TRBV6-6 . CASRAPTGELFF TGTGCCAGCAGAGCACCCACCGGGGAGCTGTTTTTT
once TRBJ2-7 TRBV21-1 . CASSRQARGQYF TGTGCCAGCAGCAGACAGGCCCGGGGGCAGTACTTC
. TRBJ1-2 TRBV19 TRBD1 CASSRRMGQGDGYGYTF TGTGCCAGTAGTCGCCGAATGGGACAGGGGGATGGCTATGGCTACACCTTC
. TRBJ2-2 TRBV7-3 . CASSPTGTGELFF TGTGCCAGCAGCCCAACGGGGACCGGGGAGCTGTTTTTT
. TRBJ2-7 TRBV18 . CASSPGTLYEQYF TGTGCCAGCTCACCAGGGACACTCTACGAGCAGTACTTC
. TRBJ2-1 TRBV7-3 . CASRSPGSPYNEQFF TGTGCCAGCAGGTCCCCGGGGAGTCCCTACAATGAGCAGTTCTTC
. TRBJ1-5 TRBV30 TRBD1 CAWGTGTGDNQPQHF TGTGCCTGGGGAACGGGGACAGGGGATAATCAGCCCCAGCATTTT
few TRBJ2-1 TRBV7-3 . CASSLNQAGALGEQFF TGTGCCAGCAGCTTAAACCAGGCGGGGGCCCTTGGTGAGCAGTTCTTC
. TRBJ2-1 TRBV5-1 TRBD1 CASSPEGQGAREQFF TGCGCCAGCAGCCCAGAGGGACAGGGGGCGCGGGAGCAGTTCTTC
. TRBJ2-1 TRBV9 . CASSVGPQGDEQFF TGTGCCAGCAGCGTAGGACCGCAGGGCGATGAGCAGTTCTTC
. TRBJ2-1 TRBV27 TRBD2 CASSLMGIAGHTYNEQFF TGTGCCAGCAGTTTGATGGGGATAGCGGGACATACCTACAATGAGCAGTTCTTC
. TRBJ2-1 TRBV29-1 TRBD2 CSVTPRTSDEQFF TGCAGCGTAACCCCCCGGACTAGTGATGAGCAGTTCTTC
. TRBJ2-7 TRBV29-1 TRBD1 CSVDTGQNYEQYF TGCAGCGTTGATACGGGACAGAACTACGAGCAGTACTTC
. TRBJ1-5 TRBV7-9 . CASTSNRGSDNQPQHF TGTGCCAGCACGTCGAATAGGGGCAGCGACAATCAGCCCCAGCATTTT
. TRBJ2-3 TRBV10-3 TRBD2 CAISESSAGGIRDTQYF TGTGCCATCAGTGAGTCTTCAGCGGGAGGGATCAGAGATACGCAGTATTTT
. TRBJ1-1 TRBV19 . CARLVAVRVDTEAFF TGTGCCAGATTGGTTGCCGTCAGGGTCGACACTGAAGCTTTCTTT
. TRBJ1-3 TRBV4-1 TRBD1 CASSRGGRTLGNTIYF TGCGCCAGCAGCCGAGGGGGCAGGACCCTAGGAAACACCATATATTTT
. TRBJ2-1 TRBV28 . CASSLRGTYNEQFF TGTGCCAGCAGTTTAAGGGGGACCTACAATGAGCAGTTCTTC